The 32 T cell receptor beta chains below were found in one sample sequenced in a study of T cells in Graves' hyperthyroidism and ophthalmopathy. Amplified TCR beta CDR3 regions derived from RNA transcripts. The HTBI primer set was used in a first-round RT-PCR of the TCR CDR3. TCRdb re-derived calls from the multiplex PCR reads in MiXCR, one entry per CDR3 protein. Among fewer than 500,000 distinct CDR3 sequences listed, roughly 14% were seen once. The sequencing input was blood. These receptors all stem from a man aged 30-40 years with Graves' hyperthyroidism that later progressed to Graves' ophthalmopathy.

This clonotype was counted many times. V gene TRBV20-1 combines with J gene TRBJ2-3; D gene unclear. The CDR3 runs 15 residues. Germline CDR1 reads DFQATT; CDR2 reads SNEGSKA (reference sequence). V lost 6 bases to trimming and J lost 5 bases, with 21 bases between them. The CDR3 reads CSALTPSGSGDTQYF. The CDR3, as DNA: TGCAGTGCATTAACCCCGAGTGGGTCTGGAGATACGCAGTATTTT.

This clonotype was seen a few times. The chain employs TRBV5-8 and TRBJ1-4; D perhaps matches TRBD1 (6 bases). Germline V gene sequence: CDR1 SGHTS, CDR2 YDEGEE. This CDR3 has 15 residues. Trimming left V 4 bases short and J 4 bases short, with 14 bases between. CDR3 sequence reads: CASSLPTGFNEKLFF. CDR3 nucleotides: TGTGCCAGCAGCCTTCCGACAGGCTTTAATGAAAAACTGTTTTTT.

Many counts were recorded for this clonotype. This chain joins TRBV3-1 and TRBJ2-1, with a possible D match to TRBD1 (5 bases). The V end was cut by 0 bases, the J end by 2 bases, with 8 bases between. This CDR3 contains 15 residues. Germline V gives CDR1 LGHDT, CDR2 YNNKEL (reference sequence). CDR3 in amino acids: CASSQDRTTYNEQFF. The CDR3 DNA reads as TGTGCCAGCAGCCAAGATAGGACAACCTACAATGAGCAGTTCTTC.

The chain links TRBV7-3 to TRBJ2-5; tentatively, D is TRBD1 or TRBD2 (6 bases each). Looked up from germline, CDR1 is SGHTA and CDR2 is FQGTGA. Trimming took off 1 base at V and 4 bases at J, with 13 bases between the two ends. The CDR3 is made up of 15 amino acids. The CDR3 DNA reads TGTGCCAGCAGCTTAATTGGAGGGGGGCCAGAGACCCAGTACTTC. It yields the protein CASSLIGGGPETQYF.

This clonotype was detected many times. The CDR3 protein is CASSSKDRTDTQYF. CDR3 bases: TGTGCCAGCAGCTCTAAGGATCGCACAGATACGCAGTATTTT. This rearrangement joins TRBV5-4 to TRBJ2-3; D gene unclear. This CDR3 region has 14 residues. The germline V and J ends were trimmed by 3 bases and 1 base, with 9 bases remaining between them. Germline V gene data show CDR1 as SGHNT and CDR2 as YYREEE (reference sequence). The whole variable domain, remainder taken from reference TRBV5-4 and TRBJ2-3, is ETGVTQSPTHLIKTRGQQVTLRCSSQSGHNTVSWYQQALGQGPQFIFQYYREEENGRGNFPPRFSGLQFPNYSSELNVNALELDDSALYLCASSSKDRTDTQYFGPGTRLTVL.

This clonotype was detected ten times or more. The chain carries TRBV12-5 and TRBJ2-7; 7 positions agree with TRBD1. V shed 1 base, J shed 3 bases, and the junction held 6 bases outside the gene matches. The length of the CDR3 is 15 residues. Germline V gene data show CDR1 as LGHNT and CDR2 as FRNRAP. CDR3 in DNA: TGTGCTAGTGGTTTGGGGCAGGGGGTTATCTACGAGCAGTACTTC. It translates to CASGLGQGVIYEQYF. The full variable domain, rest sourced from reference TRBV12-5 and TRBJ2-7, is DARVTQTPRHKVTEMGQEVTMRCQPILGHNTVFWYRQTMMQGLELLAYFRNRAPLDDSGMPKDRFSAEMPDATLATLKIQPSEPRDSAVYFCASGLGQGVIYEQYFGPGTRLTVT.

The table lists this clonotype with a few counts. The CDR3 sequence is CSALLGSGNQPQHF. CDR3 sequence (DNA): TGCAGTGCCCTTCTCGGGTCGGGCAATCAGCCCCAGCATTTT. This chain uses TRBV20-1 with TRBJ1-5, with no clear D. Trimming removed 6 bases from V and 2 bases from J, with 14 bases in between. Germline-derived CDR1 and CDR2 are DFQATT and SNEGSKA (reference sequence). The CDR3 has 14 amino acids.

The table lists this clonotype with many counts. V usage is TRBV30 and J usage is TRBJ2-3; D not certain. V gave up 1 base and J gave up 0 bases, with 8 bases separating them. Germline loops: CDR1 GTSNPN, CDR2 SVGIG (reference sequence). The CDR3 totals 14 residues. The CDR3: CAWSELGSTDTQYF. CDR3 nucleotides: TGTGCCTGGAGTGAGTTAGGCAGCACAGATACGCAGTATTTT.

At least ten counts were recorded for this clonotype. The rearrangement joins TRBV12-3 or TRBV12-4 to TRBJ1-2; 7 bases are shared with TRBD1. This CDR3 is 14 amino acids long. The V and J ends lost 3 bases and 7 bases, in that order; junction bases with no gene match: 8. The CDR3 loop is CASSFRGQKAGYTF. The DNA of the CDR3 is TGTGCCAGCAGTTTCAGGGGACAGAAAGCTGGCTACACCTTC.

This clonotype appeared a few times. The rearrangement joins TRBV5-1 to TRBJ2-2; 12 bases are a match to TRBD1. Germline CDR1 SGHRS, CDR2 YFSETQ. Trimming removed 4 bases from V and 6 bases from J; junction bases left unmatched: 7. The CDR3 spans 16 residues. CDR3 protein: CASSVPGQGAPGELFF. DNA of the CDR3: TGCGCCAGCAGCGTCCCGGGACAGGGGGCTCCCGGGGAGCTGTTTTTT.

This clonotype was detected a few times. The gene calls are TRBV12-3 or TRBV12-4 and TRBJ2-3, with TRBD2 identical over 7 bases. The CDR3 has 14 residues. V trimming: 7 bases; J trimming: 0 bases; junction bases outside the gene matches: 4. CDR3 nucleotide sequence: TGTGCCAGCACCCTAGCGGCTAGCACAGATACGCAGTATTTT. Protein: CASTLAASTDTQYF.

This clonotype was detected ten times or more. V and J are TRBV6-1 and TRBJ1-5, with 7 nucleotides matching TRBD1. V gave up 5 bases and J gave up 5 bases; unmatched junction bases: 9. From germline, CDR1 is MNHNS and CDR2 SASEGT. The CDR3 length is 15 residues. DNA of the CDR3: TGTGCCAGCAGTACCCGGAGACAGGGAGATCAGCCCCAGCATTTT. This gives the protein CASSTRRQGDQPQHF.

This clonotype was seen a handful of times. The chain carries TRBV11-3 and TRBJ2-7; 7 positions match TRBD1. CDR1 is SGHNT and CDR2 is YENEEA in the germline V gene. The CDR3 totals 15 residues. The ends lost 4 bases at V and 0 bases at J; junction bases unmatched: 6. The CDR3 coding sequence is TGTGCCAGCAGCTCCCAAGACAGGGACTCCTACGAGCAGTACTTC. It specifies CASSSQDRDSYEQYF.

There are many counts of this clonotype. The chain couples TRBV7-6 to TRBJ2-3; D call uncertain. Germline V gene data show CDR1 as SGHVS and CDR2 as FNYEAQ. Trimming stripped 3 bases from V and 2 bases from J, with 6 bases between. The CDR3 runs to 13 residues. DNA of the CDR3: TGTGCCAGCAGCTTTCCACACACAGATACGCAGTATTTT. This encodes CASSFPHTDTQYF.

This clonotype came up a few times. The V gene is TRBV28, the J gene TRBJ1-4; 8 bases are shared with TRBD1. After removal of 7 bases from V and 7 bases from J, the junction contained 5 bases not matched to a gene. The CDR3 has 13 amino acids. Germline CDR1 MDHEN, CDR2 SYDVKM. Here the CDR3 DNA reads TGTGCCAGCAATGACAGGGGTGGTGAAAAACTGTTTTTT. Its translation is CASNDRGGEKLFF. The entire variable domain, with the rest obtained from reference TRBV28 and TRBJ1-4, is as follows: DVKVTQSSRYLVKRTGEKVFLECVQDMDHENMFWYRQDPGLGLRLIYFSYDVKMKEKGDIPEGYSVSREKKERFSLILESASTNQTSMYLCASNDRGGEKLFFGSGTQLSVL.

This clonotype was detected many times. The chain has TRBV20-1 and TRBJ2-5; D is perhaps TRBD1 or TRBD2 (6 bases each). Germline V gene data show CDR1 as DFQATT and CDR2 as SNEGSKA (reference sequence). This CDR3 is built from 13 residues. The germline V and J ends were trimmed by 5 bases and 4 bases, with 14 bases remaining between them. CDR3 amino acids: CSALGGPGETQYF. The CDR3 DNA is TGCAGTGCTTTGGGGGGCCCGGGAGAGACCCAGTACTTC.

This clonotype was seen many times. The chain is built from TRBV24-1 and TRBJ2-5; D is unresolved. This CDR3 has 11 residues. V was pared by 9 bases and J by 5 bases, with 9 bases between. Germline V gene lookup returns CDR1 KGHDR and CDR2 SFDVKD. The CDR3 DNA reads TGTGCCACCTCCCTCAGGGAGACCCAGTACTTC. Amino acids: CATSLRETQYF.

This clonotype was picked up many times. For the CDR3, the DNA is TGTGCCAGCAGCCGAAATCCCGGGGGAACTAGCACAGATACGCAGTATTTT. Protein sequence: CASSRNPGGTSTDTQYF. The chain links TRBV11-2 to TRBJ2-3, with D possibly matching TRBD2 (6 bases). Germline CDR1 is SGHAT and CDR2 is FQNNGV. Trimming left V 5 bases short and J 0 bases short, with 18 bases between. The length of the CDR3 is 17 residues.

The J gene is TRBJ2-2, the V gene TRBV5-1, with 7 bases lining up with TRBD2. This CDR3 has 14 residues. V lost 7 bases and J lost 5; bases outside the gene matches: 8. Germline assignment: CDR1 SGHRS and CDR2 YFSETQ. CDR3 residues: CASLAGVRTGELFF. CDR3 coding DNA: TGCGCCAGCTTGGCGGGGGTCCGGACCGGGGAGCTGTTTTTT.

This clonotype was observed at least ten times. The genes are TRBV20-1 and TRBJ1-2, with D unresolved. Trimming shortened V by 5 bases and J by 2 bases, and 9 bases separated the two germline ends. This CDR3 spans 12 amino acids. Germline CDR1 is DFQATT and CDR2 is SNEGSKA (reference sequence). The CDR3: CSASTLNYGYTF. The DNA of the CDR3 is TGCAGTGCTTCAACACTGAACTATGGCTACACCTTC.

This clonotype was counted at least ten times. This rearrangement joins TRBV20-1 to TRBJ1-1; 7 positions agree with TRBD1. The germline CDR1 and CDR2 sequences are DFQATT and SNEGSKA (reference sequence). V was clipped by 1 base and J by 4 bases; unmatched bases: 6. The CDR3 contains 14 residues. The CDR3 DNA reads TGCAGTGCTAGAGGGAGACAGGGATCCACTGAAGCTTTCTTT. Amino acid sequence: CSARGRQGSTEAFF.

This clonotype was found a few times. V usage is TRBV27 and J usage is TRBJ2-7, with D perhaps given as TRBD1 or TRBD2 (5 bases each). CDR3 length equals 15 residues. Germline assignment: CDR1 MNHEY and CDR2 SMNVEV (reference sequence). The V gene lost 5 bases and the J gene lost 1 base, with 15 bases spanning the gap. The CDR3 DNA sequence: TGTGCCAGCAGTGTAAACCGGGACGGTTCCTACGAGCAGTACTTC. This codes for CASSVNRDGSYEQYF.

This clonotype was observed many times. The chain joins TRBV6-1 to TRBJ2-3; 8 positions match TRBD1. Looked up from germline, CDR1 is MNHNS and CDR2 is SASEGT. The CDR3 length is 16 residues. With 6 bases clipped from V and 0 bases from J, the junction kept 8 bases outside the gene matches. CDR3: CASRFAGGESTDTQYF. The CDR3 region has the DNA TGTGCCAGCAGATTTGCAGGGGGCGAGAGCACAGATACGCAGTATTTT.

This clonotype was counted ten times or more. The chain is built from TRBV28 and TRBJ1-5; D is uncertain. Trimming cost V 6 bases and J 7 bases, with 10 bases left between them. The V gene's germline CDR1 is MDHEN and CDR2 SYDVKM. The CDR3 is 12 amino acids. CDR3 in amino acids: CASSSVGQPQHF. The DNA for the CDR3 is TGTGCCAGCAGCTCAGTCGGGCAGCCCCAGCATTTT.

This clonotype was seen at least ten times. The J gene is TRBJ2-5, the V gene TRBV11-2; TRBD1 is a possible D gene (6 bases). Per germline, CDR1 SGHAT and CDR2 FQNNGV. This CDR3 comprises 14 residues. The germline V and J ends were trimmed by 7 bases and 3 bases, with 15 bases remaining between them. The CDR3 sequence: CASKKRTDEETQYF. CDR3 nucleotides: TGTGCCAGCAAGAAACGGACAGACGAAGAGACCCAGTACTTC.

This rearrangement joins TRBV7-3 to TRBJ1-6; TRBD1 matches at 9 bases. This CDR3 region has 16 residues. The V gene end was trimmed by 1 base and the J gene end by 5 bases; junction bases not matched to a gene: 3. The germline gives CDR1 SGHTA, CDR2 FQGTGA. CDR3 loop: CASSLMGTGNNSPLHF. CDR3 in DNA: TGTGCCAGCAGCTTAATGGGGACAGGGAATAATTCACCCCTCCACTTT.

J is TRBJ2-5 and V is TRBV3-1, with 12 bases aligning to TRBD2. Germline lookup yields CDR1 LGHDT and CDR2 YNNKEL (reference sequence). The CDR3 runs to 17 residues. Losses at the gene ends were 1 base for V and 1 base for J; bases not matched to a gene: 4. The CDR3 is CASSQVSTSGGQETQYF. Here the CDR3 DNA reads TGTGCCAGCAGCCAAGTCTCGACTAGCGGGGGCCAAGAGACCCAGTACTTC.

In its sample, this clonotype was seen many times. The rearrangement links TRBV29-1 to TRBJ1-1, with 10 bases lining up with TRBD1. V lost 7 bases to trimming and J lost 4 bases; unmatched junction nucleotides: 6. CDR1 is SQVTM and CDR2 is ANQGSEA in the germline V gene. The CDR3 is 13 residues long. CDR3 coding DNA: TGCAGCGCTAGACAGGGGGCGGCCACTGAAGCTTTCTTT. This encodes CSARQGAATEAFF.

The J gene is TRBJ2-1, the V gene TRBV20-1, with D maybe TRBD1 (5 bases). CDR1 and CDR2 from the germline V gene are DFQATT and SNEGSKA (reference sequence). The ends were cut back, 1 base at V and 6 bases at J, with 10 bases in the middle. This CDR3 has 13 residues. CDR3 in amino acids: CSARGVGVNEQFF. The CDR3 DNA follows: TGCAGTGCTAGAGGGGTAGGGGTCAATGAGCAGTTCTTC.

The chain combines TRBV19 with TRBJ2-4; D possibly corresponds to TRBD1 (6 bases). The V and J ends lost 6 bases and 8 bases respectively, with 23 bases between them. Per germline, CDR1 LNHDA and CDR2 SQIVND (reference sequence). The CDR3 covers 16 residues. The CDR3 DNA sequence: TGTGCCAGTAGCCCTCGGGACACCATATCGAGGGACATTCAGTACTTC. This encodes CASSPRDTISRDIQYF.

This clonotype was counted between two and nine times. The V call is TRBV5-1, the J call TRBJ2-1; 10 bases are a match to TRBD2. Germline CDR1 is SGHRS and CDR2 is YFSETQ. The CDR3 runs to 15 residues. V lost 0 bases, J lost 8 bases, and 5 bases stayed unmatched. The CDR3 spells CASSLVGLAVHEQFF. The CDR3 DNA is TGCGCCAGCAGCTTGGTAGGACTAGCGGTCCATGAGCAGTTCTTC.

This clonotype was counted at least ten times. CDR3 sequence (DNA): TGTGCCAGCTCACCAGCGGGACAAAACTACGAGCAGTACTTC. This encodes CASSPAGQNYEQYF. The chain uses TRBV18 and TRBJ2-7, with D possibly called TRBD1 or TRBD2 (6 bases each). This CDR3 spans 14 amino acids. V shed 2 bases and J shed 3 bases, with 11 bases lying between them. CDR1 is KGHSH, CDR2 LQKENI, per germline.